The 21 T cell receptor beta chains below were found in one sample sequenced in a study of post-analysis software for immune sequencing data. Study findings and constraints: In patients, TRBV5-6, TRBV5-1 and TRBV20-1 belonged to roughly 5 TRBV segments found more frequently than in controls.

Their antigens are not known. Prepared libraries of TCR beta cDNA carried unique molecular identifiers. TCRdb re-called the PCR reads through MiXCR, storing one row per CDR3 protein. The repertoire has fewer than 700,000 distinct CDR3 sequences, roughly 40% of them found once; the top ten carry 1.7%. Sample: blood. The receptors stem from a girl between 5 and 17 years old with multiple sclerosis.

This clonotype was seen ten or more times. V and J are TRBV7-2 and TRBJ1-2; 7 positions agree with TRBD1. There are 15 residues in the CDR3. With 5 bases clipped from V and 3 bases from J, the junction kept 9 bases outside the gene matches. In germline, CDR1 is SGHTA, CDR2 FQGNSA. CDR3 DNA: TGTGCCAGCAGCGACGGGAGGGGGCGCGACTATGGCTACACCTTC. This sequence encodes CASSDGRGRDYGYTF.

This clonotype was found a few times. The chain is built from TRBV5-5 and TRBJ2-7, with D possibly TRBD2 on 5 matching bases. Germline V gene data show CDR1 as SGHKS and CDR2 as YYEKEE (reference sequence). V dropped 4 bases and J dropped 0 bases, with 11 bases sitting between them. CDR3 length equals 14 residues. The CDR3 loop reads CASSATSSSYEQYF. Written as DNA, the CDR3 is TGTGCCAGCAGCGCCACTAGTTCCTCCTACGAGCAGTACTTC.

CDR3 in amino acids: CASSPGLGPQETQYF. CDR3 bases: TGTGCCAGCTCACCAGGACTAGGCCCTCAAGAGACCCAGTACTTC. This chain joins TRBV18 and TRBJ2-5; TRBD2 agrees at 7 bases. This CDR3 is 15 amino acids long. Trimming cost V 2 bases and J 2 bases; bases outside gene matches: 5. CDR1 KGHSH and CDR2 LQKENI come from the germline V gene.

The rearrangement links TRBV29-1 to TRBJ2-2; D remains unclear. This CDR3 spans 16 amino acids. The ends were cut back, 4 bases at V and 0 bases at J, with 15 bases in the middle. Germline V lookup: CDR1 SQVTM, CDR2 ANQGSEA. CDR3 DNA sequence: TGCAGCGTTGGTCTATTCGCCAGATCGAACACCGGGGAGCTGTTTTTT. Protein: CSVGLFARSNTGELFF.

This rearrangement joins TRBV25-1 to TRBJ2-6; D is unresolved. V shed 8 bases and J shed 7 bases, with 15 bases lying between them. Germline V gene data show CDR1 as MGHDK and CDR2 as SYGVNS. The CDR3 has 14 amino acids. The CDR3 is CASASRVGANVLTF. Written as DNA, the CDR3 is TGTGCCAGCGCAAGTAGGGTAGGAGCCAACGTCCTGACTTTC.

This clonotype was seen only a few times. V is TRBV6-5 and J is TRBJ2-4; D perhaps matches TRBD2 (6 bases). This CDR3 is 15 amino acids long. V was cut by 6 bases and J by 9 bases, with 21 bases left in between. Per the germline V gene, CDR1 is MNHEY and CDR2 is SVGAGI. This chain's CDR3 is CASSIDYGGYGIQYF. The CDR3 nucleotides are TGTGCCAGCAGCATTGATTACGGGGGTTACGGCATTCAGTACTTC.

The chain joins TRBV6-5 to TRBJ1-2; D is possibly TRBD1 (5 bases). Germline CDR1 reads MNHEY; CDR2 reads SVGAGI. V lost 4 bases, J lost 8 bases, and 14 bases lay in between. The CDR3 spans 13 residues. CDR3 protein: CASSSRRGDGYTF. As DNA, the CDR3 is TGTGCCAGCAGTTCGAGGAGGGGAGACGGCTACACCTTC.

In its sample, this clonotype ranks as medium-sized. The chain carries TRBV29-1 and TRBJ1-2, with TRBD1 identical over 9 bases. J lost 8 bases, V lost 4 bases, and 8 bases had no gene match. This CDR3 has 13 residues. Germline CDR1 SQVTM, CDR2 ANQGSEA. CDR3 nucleotides: TGCAGCGTTGCTGGGACAGGGTCTAAGGGCTACACCTTC. Residues: CSVAGTGSKGYTF.

Details on this clonotype: One junction end does not reproduce the germline sequence, and a read error may be involved. V usage is TRBV2 and J usage is TRBJ1-2, with 8 nucleotides matching TRBD1. CDR1 and CDR2 from the germline V gene are SNHLY and FYNNEI. CDR3 length: 14 amino acids. The CDR3 DNA reads TGTGCCAACAGTGGACAGGGAGACAACTATGGCTACACCTTC. Amino acid sequence: CANSGQGDNYGYTF.

The chain recombines TRBV10-3 with TRBJ2-5, with D perhaps TRBD1 (5 bases). The J call may be mistaken, given a closer DNA end match to TRBJ2-7. The CDR3 is 14 residues long. Germline V CDR1 and CDR2: ENHRY, SYGVKD. The CDR3 bases are TGTGCCATCAGTGAGTTGGGGCAGGGCGGCGAGCAGTACTTC. Protein product: CAISELGQGGEQYF.

Regarding this clonotype: A much larger clone is a single base away; this may be a read error. The conserved final phenylalanine or tryptophan is absent from the CDR3, which likely points to a read error. V is TRBV7-2 and J is TRBJ1-1; D call uncertain. The CDR3 covers 13 residues. The V gene's germline CDR1 is SGHTA and CDR2 FQGNSA. Trimming stripped 0 bases from V and 6 bases from J, with 8 bases between. The CDR3 coding sequence is TGTGCCAGCAGCTTAGCGTCGAGAGCTGAAGCTTTCTTG. The encoded protein is CASSLASRAEAFL.

Notes on this clonotype: With a much larger clone just one base away, this may be a read error. The V and J genes are TRBV20-1 and TRBJ2-1, with D perhaps assigned TRBD1 or TRBD2 (5 bases each). Germline V gene data show CDR1 as DFQATT and CDR2 as SNEGSKA (reference sequence). The CDR3 contains 12 residues. The CDR3 sequence is CSARLGESEQIF. CDR3 DNA sequence: TGCAGTGCCCGATTGGGGGAAAGTGAGCAGATCTTC.

About this clonotype itself: The junction departs from germline at one end; a sequencing error may be responsible. The chain recombines TRBV4-1 with TRBJ2-7; perhaps D is TRBD1 or TRBD2 (5 bases each). The CDR3 extends over 12 amino acids. The germline CDR1 and CDR2 sequences are MGHRA and YSYEKL. The CDR3 here is CASSQVGGEQYF. The CDR3 DNA sequence: TGTGCCAGCAGCCAAGTTGGGGGAGAGCAGTACTTC.

The count of this clonotype is one. This sequence joins TRBV7-2 and TRBJ2-3; either TRBD1 or TRBD2 may supply D (5 bases each). Germline values: CDR1 SGHTA, CDR2 FQGNSA. Trimming shortened V by 2 bases and J by 4 bases, and 10 bases separated the two germline ends. The CDR3 spans 14 residues. The CDR3 region has the DNA TGTACCAGCAGCTTACTAGCAGGGTCAGATACGCAGTATTTT. It translates to CTSSLLAGSDTQYF.

J is TRBJ1-1 and V is TRBV7-2, with 7 bases identical to TRBD1. The V gene end was trimmed by 5 bases and the J gene end by 4 bases; junction bases not matched to a gene: 4. The CDR3 is 13 amino acids. The germline V gene encodes CDR1 SGHTA and CDR2 FQGNSA. Here the CDR3 reads CASSKGAGTEAFF. CDR3 sequence (DNA): TGTGCCAGCAGCAAGGGGGCCGGCACTGAAGCTTTCTTT.

This chain links TRBV13 with TRBJ2-5; D is unresolved. The J call may be incorrect, as the DNA end agrees better with TRBJ2-1. The CDR3 contains 14 residues. The germline V gene encodes CDR1 PRHDT and CDR2 FYEKMQ (reference sequence). CDR3 nucleotides: TGTGCCAGCAGCTTCACAGAGTACCAAGAGACCCAGTTCTTC. It encodes CASSFTEYQETQFF.

The chain employs TRBV29-1 and TRBJ2-7; D may be TRBD1 or TRBD2 (5 bases each). The end of the DNA is better explained by TRBJ2-5, so the J call may be wrong. CDR1 SQVTM and CDR2 ANQGSEA come from the germline V gene. This CDR3 has 13 residues. CDR3 residues: CSVGDGPQETQYF. The CDR3 coding sequence is TGCAGCGTTGGGGACGGACCGCAGGAGACCCAGTACTTC.

There are a few counts of this clonotype. The chain links TRBV27 to TRBJ2-6; D uncertain. The germline V and J ends were trimmed by 7 bases and 1 base, with 5 bases remaining between them. The CDR3 is 13 amino acids. Germline V CDR1 and CDR2: MNHEY, SMNVEV (reference sequence). The CDR3 nucleotides are TGTGCCAGCACACCGTCTGGGGCCAACGTCCTGACTTTC. Translated, it gives CASTPSGANVLTF.

This clonotype was detected only a few times. The V gene is TRBV6-5, the J gene TRBJ1-2; D is ambiguous. The CDR3 contains 14 residues. Germline lookup yields CDR1 MNHEY and CDR2 SVGAGI. Trimming shortened V by 2 bases and J by 6 bases, and 13 bases separated the two germline ends. The CDR3 region has the DNA TGTGCCAGCAGTTACCAGCCTGCAGTGGATGGCTACACCTTC. This gives the protein CASSYQPAVDGYTF.

The chain joins TRBV20-1 to TRBJ2-5; 9 bases are shared with TRBD1. The CDR3 contains 14 residues. V shed 0 bases and J 5 bases; nucleotides not matched to a gene: 4. Germline values: CDR1 DFQATT, CDR2 SNEGSKA (reference sequence). This CDR3 reads CSAREGQGWETQYF. CDR3 coding DNA: TGCAGTGCTAGAGAGGGACAGGGCTGGGAGACCCAGTACTTC.

The rearrangement joins TRBV11-2 to TRBJ2-1; 8 nucleotides align to TRBD1. CDR1 and CDR2 (germline): SGHAT, FQNNGV. The V and J ends lost 6 bases and 8 bases, in that order; junction bases with no gene match: 12. The CDR3 loop spans 15 amino acids. CDR3 in amino acids: CASRGAGGWVDEQFF. In nucleotides, the CDR3 is TGTGCCAGCAGGGGGGCAGGGGGCTGGGTGGATGAGCAGTTCTTC.